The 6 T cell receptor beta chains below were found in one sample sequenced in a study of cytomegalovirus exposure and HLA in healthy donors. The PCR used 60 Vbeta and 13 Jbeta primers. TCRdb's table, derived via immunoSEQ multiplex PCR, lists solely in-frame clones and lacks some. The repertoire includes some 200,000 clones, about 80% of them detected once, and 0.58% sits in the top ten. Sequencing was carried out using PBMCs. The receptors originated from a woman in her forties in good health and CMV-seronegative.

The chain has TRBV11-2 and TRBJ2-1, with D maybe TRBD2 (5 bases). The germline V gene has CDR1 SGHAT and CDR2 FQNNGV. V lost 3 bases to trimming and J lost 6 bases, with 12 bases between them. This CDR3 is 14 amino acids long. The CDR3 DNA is TGTGCCAGCAGCTTTACGGGGATAGGCAATGAGCAGTTCTTC. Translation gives CASSFTGIGNEQFF.

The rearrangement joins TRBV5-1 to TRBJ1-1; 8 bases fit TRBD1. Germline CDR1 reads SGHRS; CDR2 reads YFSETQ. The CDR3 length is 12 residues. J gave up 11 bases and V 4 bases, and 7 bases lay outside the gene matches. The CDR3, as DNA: TGCGCCAGCAGCGTAGGACAGGGTGGTGCTTTCTTT. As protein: CASSVGQGGAFF.

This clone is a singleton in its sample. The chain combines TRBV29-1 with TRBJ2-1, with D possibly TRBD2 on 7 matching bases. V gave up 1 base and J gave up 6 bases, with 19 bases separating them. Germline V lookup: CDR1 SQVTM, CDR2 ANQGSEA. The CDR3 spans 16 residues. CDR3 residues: CSVEGSGGQPRNEQFF. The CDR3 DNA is TGCAGCGTTGAAGGCTCGGGGGGCCAGCCCCGCAATGAGCAGTTCTTC.

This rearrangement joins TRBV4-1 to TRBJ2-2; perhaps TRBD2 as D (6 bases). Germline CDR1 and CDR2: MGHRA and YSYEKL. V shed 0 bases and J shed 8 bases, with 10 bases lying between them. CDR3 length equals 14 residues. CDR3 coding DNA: TGCGCCAGCAGCCAAGATCGGAGGGTGGGGGAGCTGTTTTTT. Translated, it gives CASSQDRRVGELFF.

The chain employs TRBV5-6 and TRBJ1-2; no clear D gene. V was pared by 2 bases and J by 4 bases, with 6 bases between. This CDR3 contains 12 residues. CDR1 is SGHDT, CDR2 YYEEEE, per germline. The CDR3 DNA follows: TGTGCCAGCAGCTTTTTCTCCTATGGCTACACCTTC. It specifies CASSFFSYGYTF.

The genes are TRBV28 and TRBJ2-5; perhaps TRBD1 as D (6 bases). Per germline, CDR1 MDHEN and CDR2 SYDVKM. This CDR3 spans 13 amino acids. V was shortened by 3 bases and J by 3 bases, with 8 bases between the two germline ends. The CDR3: CASSFTGKETQYF. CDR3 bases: TGTGCCAGCAGTTTTACAGGGAAAGAGACCCAGTACTTC. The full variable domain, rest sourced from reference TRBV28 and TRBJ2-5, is DVKVTQSSRYLVKRTGEKVFLECVQDMDHENMFWYRQDPGLGLRLIYFSYDVKMKEKGDIPEGYSVSREKKERFSLILESASTNQTSMYLCASSFTGKETQYFGPGTRLLVL.